This T cell receptor (beta chain) stems from a study of cytomegalovirus exposure and HLA in healthy donors. Study-wide points: It was confirmed in vitro that a few of the CMV-associated chains were specific for CMV antigens. Some TCR beta chains (more than 150 of them) were listed as cytomegalovirus-associated. Rarity marked most TCR sequences, yet some public TCRs occurred in many donors. In the 95 to 150 validation repertoires, about 94% of cluster scores exceeded 0, per a later analysis.

The sample holds a few counts of this clone. Its antigen is unknown. Sequenced by immunoSEQ multiplex PCR; TCRdb stores in-frame clones only, minus some. The data show approximately 220,000 clones, 85% to 90% seen once. This CDR3 is 15 amino acids long. CDR1 LGHNA and CDR2 YNFKEQ come from the germline V gene. V was pared by 0 bases and J by 2 bases, with 8 bases between. Sequences were obtained from PBMCs. This receptor was obtained from a man between 18 and 35 years old in good health and CMV-seronegative. The genes are TRBV4-2 and TRBJ1-3; the D is unclear. The CDR3 region is CASSQDLGAGNTIYF. Here the CDR3 DNA reads TGTGCCAGCAGCCAAGATCTGGGAGCTGGAAACACCATATATTTT.